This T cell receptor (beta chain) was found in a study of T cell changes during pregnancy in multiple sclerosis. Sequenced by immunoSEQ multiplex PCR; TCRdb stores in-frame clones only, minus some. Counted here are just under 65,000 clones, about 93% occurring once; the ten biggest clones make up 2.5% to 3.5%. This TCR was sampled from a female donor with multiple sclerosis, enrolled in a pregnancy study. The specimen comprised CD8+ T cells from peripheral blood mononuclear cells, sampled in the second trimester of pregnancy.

CDR3 sequence (DNA): TGTGCCAGCAGGGAGCGGGAGTCATCCTACAATGAGCAGTTCTTC. Its translation: CASRERESSYNEQFF. The genes are TRBV28 and TRBJ2-1; 8 positions agree with TRBD2. Losses at the gene ends were 6 bases for V and 1 base for J; bases not matched to a gene: 5. Looked up from germline, CDR1 is MDHEN and CDR2 is SYDVKM. The CDR3 has 15 residues.